This T cell receptor (beta chain) stems from a study of control samples from healthy donors and cancer patients. This CDR3 contains 16 residues. The germline V and J ends were trimmed by 3 bases and 4 bases, with 19 bases remaining between them. The germline V gene has CDR1 MNHNS and CDR2 SASEGT. The protocol was immunoSEQ multiplex PCR, while the TCRdb copy is restricted to in-frame clones and leaves out a portion. The table records around 150,000 clones, 85% to 90% of them present only once. This TCR came from a man between 18 and 35 years old in good health. This chain uses TRBV6-1 with TRBJ2-7; the D gene is possibly TRBD2 (6 bases). Sequenced: blood. In nucleotides, the CDR3 is TGTGCCAGCAGTGACGGAGTTGGGGGACTTCATTACGAGCAGTACTTC. Protein product: CASSDGVGGLHYEQYF.